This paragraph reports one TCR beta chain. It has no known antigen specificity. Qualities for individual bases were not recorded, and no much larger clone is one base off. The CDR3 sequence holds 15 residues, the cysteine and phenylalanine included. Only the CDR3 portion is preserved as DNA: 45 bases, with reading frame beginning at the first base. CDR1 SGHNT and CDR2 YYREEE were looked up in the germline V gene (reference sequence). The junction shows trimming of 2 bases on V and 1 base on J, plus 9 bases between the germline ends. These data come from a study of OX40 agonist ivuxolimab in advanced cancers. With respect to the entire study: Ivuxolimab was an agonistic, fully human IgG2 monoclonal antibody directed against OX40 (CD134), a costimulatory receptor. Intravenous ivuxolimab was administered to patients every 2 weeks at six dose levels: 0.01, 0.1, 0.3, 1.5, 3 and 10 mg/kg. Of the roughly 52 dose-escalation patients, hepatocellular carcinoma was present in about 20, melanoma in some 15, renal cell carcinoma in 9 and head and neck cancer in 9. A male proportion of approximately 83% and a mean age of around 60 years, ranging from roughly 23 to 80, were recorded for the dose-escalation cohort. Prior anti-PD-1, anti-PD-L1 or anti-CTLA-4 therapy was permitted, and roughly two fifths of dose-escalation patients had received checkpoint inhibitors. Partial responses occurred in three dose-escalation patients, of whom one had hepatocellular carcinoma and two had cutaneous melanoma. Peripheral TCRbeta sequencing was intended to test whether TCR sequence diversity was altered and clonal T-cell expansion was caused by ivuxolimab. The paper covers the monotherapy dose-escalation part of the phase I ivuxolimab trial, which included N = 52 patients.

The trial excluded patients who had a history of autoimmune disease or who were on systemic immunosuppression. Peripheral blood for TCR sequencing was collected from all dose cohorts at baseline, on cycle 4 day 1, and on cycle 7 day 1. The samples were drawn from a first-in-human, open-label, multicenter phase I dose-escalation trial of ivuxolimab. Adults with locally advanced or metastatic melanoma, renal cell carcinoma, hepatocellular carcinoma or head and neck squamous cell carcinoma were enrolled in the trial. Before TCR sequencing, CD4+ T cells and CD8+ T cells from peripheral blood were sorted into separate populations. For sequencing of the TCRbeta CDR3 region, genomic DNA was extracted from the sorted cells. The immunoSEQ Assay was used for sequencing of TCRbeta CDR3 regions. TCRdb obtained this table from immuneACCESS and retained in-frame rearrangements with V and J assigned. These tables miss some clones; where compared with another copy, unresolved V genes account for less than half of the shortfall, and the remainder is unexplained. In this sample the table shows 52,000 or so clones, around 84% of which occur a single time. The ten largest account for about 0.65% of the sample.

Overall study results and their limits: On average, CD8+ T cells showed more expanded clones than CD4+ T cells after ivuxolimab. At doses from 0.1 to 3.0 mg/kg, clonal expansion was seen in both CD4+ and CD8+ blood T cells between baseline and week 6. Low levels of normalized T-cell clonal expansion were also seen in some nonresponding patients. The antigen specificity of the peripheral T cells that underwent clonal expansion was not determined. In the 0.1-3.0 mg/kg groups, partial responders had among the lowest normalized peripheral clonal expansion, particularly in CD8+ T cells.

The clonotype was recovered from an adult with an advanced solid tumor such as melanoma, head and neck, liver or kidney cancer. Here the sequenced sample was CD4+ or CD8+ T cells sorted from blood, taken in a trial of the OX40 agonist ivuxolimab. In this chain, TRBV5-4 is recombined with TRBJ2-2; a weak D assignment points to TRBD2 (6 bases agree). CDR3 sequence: CASSFTGVNTGELFF. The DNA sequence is TGTGCCAGCAGCTTTACGGGAGTGAACACCGGGGAGCTGTTTTTT. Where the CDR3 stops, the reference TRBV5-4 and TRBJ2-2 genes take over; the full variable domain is ETGVTQSPTHLIKTRGQQVTLRCSSQSGHNTVSWYQQALGQGPQFIFQYYREEENGRGNFPPRFSGLQFPNYSSELNVNALELDDSALYLCASSFTGVNTGELFFGEGSRLTVL.